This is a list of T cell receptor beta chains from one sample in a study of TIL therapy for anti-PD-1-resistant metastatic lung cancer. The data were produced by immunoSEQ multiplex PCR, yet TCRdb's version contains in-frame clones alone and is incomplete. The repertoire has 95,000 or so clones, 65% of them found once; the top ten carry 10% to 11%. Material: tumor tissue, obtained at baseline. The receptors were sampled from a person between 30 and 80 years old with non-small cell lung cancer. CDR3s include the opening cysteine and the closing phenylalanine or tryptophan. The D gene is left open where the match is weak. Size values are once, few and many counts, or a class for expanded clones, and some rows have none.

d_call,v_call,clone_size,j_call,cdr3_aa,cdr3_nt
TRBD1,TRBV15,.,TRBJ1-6,CATSIDRGYSPLHF,TGTGCCACCAGCATAGACAGGGGTTATTCACCCCTCCACTTT
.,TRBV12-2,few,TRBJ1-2,CASRPDRYPNYGYTF,TGTGCAAGTCGGCCCGACAGGTACCCTAACTATGGCTACACCTTC
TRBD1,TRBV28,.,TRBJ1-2,CASSLGQGSGYTF,TGTGCCAGCAGTTTAGGACAGGGGAGTGGCTACACCTTC
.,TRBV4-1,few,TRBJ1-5,CASSQVPRDTNQPQHF,TGCGCCAGCAGCCAAGTCCCCCGGGACACAAATCAGCCCCAGCATTTT
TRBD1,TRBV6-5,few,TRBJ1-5,CASRTGQQPQHF,TGTGCCAGCAGGACAGGGCAACAGCCCCAGCATTTT
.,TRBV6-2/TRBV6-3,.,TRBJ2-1,CASSPTYNEQFF,TGTGCCAGCAGTCCCACCTACAATGAGCAGTTCTTC
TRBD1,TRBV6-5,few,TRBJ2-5,CASSYSRRTGEETQYF,TGTGCCAGCAGTTACTCGCGCAGGACAGGGGAAGAGACCCAGTACTTC
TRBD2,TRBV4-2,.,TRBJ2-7,CASSQVLAGDYEQYF,TGTGCCAGCAGCCAAGTACTAGCGGGGGACTACGAGCAGTACTTC
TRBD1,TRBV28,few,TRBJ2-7,CASTWDRGRYEQYF,TGTGCCAGCACCTGGGACAGGGGGCGGTACGAGCAGTACTTC
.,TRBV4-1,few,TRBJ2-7,CASSQVGEAYEQYF,TGCGCCAGCAGCCAAGTTGGAGAGGCCTACGAGCAGTACTTC
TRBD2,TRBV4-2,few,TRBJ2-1,CASSQAPGLAGANEQFF,TGTGCCAGCAGCCAAGCACCTGGACTAGCGGGAGCTAATGAGCAGTTCTTC
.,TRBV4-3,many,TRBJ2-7,CASSQDTGSYEQYF,TGCGCCAGCAGCCAAGATACCGGTTCCTACGAGCAGTACTTC
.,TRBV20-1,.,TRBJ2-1,CSATNNEQFF,TGCAGTGCAACAAACAATGAGCAGTTCTTC
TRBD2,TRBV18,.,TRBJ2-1,CASSPSGGGSYNEQFF,TGTGCCAGCTCACCGTCGGGGGGGGGCTCCTACAATGAGCAGTTCTTC
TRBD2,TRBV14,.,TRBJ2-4,CASSQIAGGKNIQYF,TGTGCCAGCAGCCAGATAGCGGGAGGCAAAAACATTCAGTACTTC
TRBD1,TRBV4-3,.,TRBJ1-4,CASSQRQGATNEKLFF,TGCGCCAGCAGCCAACGACAGGGTGCAACTAATGAAAAACTGTTTTTT
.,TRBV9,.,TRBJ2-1,CASSVYQGQGEQFF,TGTGCCAGCAGCGTCTACCAGGGTCAGGGTGAGCAGTTCTTC
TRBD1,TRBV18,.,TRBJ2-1,CASSPPWDRVNEQFF,TGTGCCAGCTCACCCCCGTGGGACAGGGTCAATGAGCAGTTCTTC
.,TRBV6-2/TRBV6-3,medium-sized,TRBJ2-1,CASSRDFYNEQFF,TGTGCCAGCAGTAGGGACTTTTACAATGAGCAGTTCTTC
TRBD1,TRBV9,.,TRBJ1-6,CASSVAPDREGYNSPLHF,TGTGCCAGCAGCGTAGCCCCTGACAGGGAGGGTTATAATTCACCCCTCCACTTT
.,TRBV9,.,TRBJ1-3,CASSSEKAGNTIYF,TGTGCCAGCAGCTCCGAAAAGGCTGGAAACACCATATATTTT
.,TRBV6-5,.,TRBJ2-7,CASSYSVPSSYEQYF,TGTGCCAGCAGTTACTCGGTCCCCAGCTCCTACGAGCAGTACTTC
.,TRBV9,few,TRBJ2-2,CASSGWGAREELFF,TGTGCCAGCAGCGGGTGGGGGGCCCGAGAGGAGCTGTTTTTT
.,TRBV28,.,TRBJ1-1,CATRANTEAFF,TGTGCCACCCGGGCAAACACTGAAGCTTTCTTT
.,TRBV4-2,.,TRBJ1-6,CASSPDRARGEGSYNSPLHF,TGTGCCAGCAGCCCAGACCGGGCTCGGGGGGAGGGCTCCTATAATTCACCCCTCCACTTT
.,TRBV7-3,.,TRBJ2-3,CASSDPDLAGSTDTQYF,TGTGCCAGCAGCGACCCGGATCTAGCAGGTAGCACAGATACGCAGTATTTT
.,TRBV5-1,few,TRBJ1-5,CASSLGGTTNQPQHF,TGCGCCAGCAGCTTGGGGGGGACAACAAATCAGCCCCAGCATTTT
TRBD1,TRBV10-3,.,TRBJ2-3,CAINNRDRSTDTQYF,TGTGCCATCAACAACCGGGACAGGAGCACAGATACGCAGTATTTT
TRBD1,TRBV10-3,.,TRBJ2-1,CAISGTGVYNEQFF,TGTGCCATCAGCGGGACAGGGGTTTACAATGAGCAGTTCTTC
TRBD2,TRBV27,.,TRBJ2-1,CASSLGTSGPYNEQFF,TGTGCCAGCAGTTTAGGGACTAGCGGACCTTACAATGAGCAGTTCTTC
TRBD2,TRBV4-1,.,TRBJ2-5,CASSQDIASGGETQYF,TGCGCCAGCAGCCAAGATATTGCTAGCGGGGGAGAGACCCAGTACTTC
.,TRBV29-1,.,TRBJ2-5,CSVGSEETQYF,TGCAGCGTGGGTAGTGAGGAGACCCAGTACTTC
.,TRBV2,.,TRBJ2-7,CASSREGEQYF,TGTGCCAGCAGCAGGGAAGGCGAGCAGTACTTC
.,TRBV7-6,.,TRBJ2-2,CASSPTSVGGGRTGELFF,TGTGCCAGCAGCCCGACGTCGGTTGGGGGCGGTCGGACCGGGGAGCTGTTTTTT
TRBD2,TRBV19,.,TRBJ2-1,CASSSLAASYNEQFF,TGTGCCAGTAGTTCACTAGCGGCCTCCTACAATGAGCAGTTCTTC
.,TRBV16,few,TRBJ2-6,CASSQSRPTGTGANVLTF,TGTGCCAGCAGCCAATCTCGGCCTACAGGGACTGGGGCCAACGTCCTGACTTTC
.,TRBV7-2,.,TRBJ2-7,CASSSRGYEQYF,TGTGCCAGCAGCTCCAGGGGATACGAGCAGTACTTC
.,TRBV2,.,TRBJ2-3,CASGRDKTDTQYF,TGTGCCAGCGGCAGGGATAAAACAGATACGCAGTATTTT
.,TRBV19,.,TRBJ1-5,CASTHHGETNQPQHF,TGTGCCAGTACCCACCATGGGGAGACCAATCAGCCCCAGCATTTT
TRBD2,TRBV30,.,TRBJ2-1,CAWSDWTSGSNEQFF,TGTGCCTGGAGTGACTGGACTAGCGGGTCGAATGAGCAGTTCTTC
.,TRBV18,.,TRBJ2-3,CASSRTSTDTQYF,TGTGCCAGCTCACGGACTAGCACAGATACGCAGTATTTT
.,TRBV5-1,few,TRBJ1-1,CASTPLLQGENTEAFF,TGCGCCAGCACCCCTCTTCTCCAGGGCGAGAACACTGAAGCTTTCTTT
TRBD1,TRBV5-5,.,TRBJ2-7,CASSTGQFYEQYF,TGTGCCAGCAGCACGGGACAGTTCTACGAGCAGTACTTC
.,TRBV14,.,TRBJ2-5,CASSQDRVQETQYF,TGTGCCAGCAGCCAAGATAGGGTCCAAGAGACCCAGTACTTC
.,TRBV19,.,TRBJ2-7,CASRTGTSADEQYF,TGTGCCAGTAGAACCGGGACGTCCGCGGACGAGCAGTACTTC
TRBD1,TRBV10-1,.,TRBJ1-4,CASRTGTGGGEKLFF,TGCGCCAGCAGGACCGGGACAGGGGGTGGTGAAAAACTGTTTTTT
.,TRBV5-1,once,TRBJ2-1,CASSFGRVGVDEQFF,TGCGCCAGCAGCTTCGGACGGGTGGGGGTCGATGAGCAGTTCTTC
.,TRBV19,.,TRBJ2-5,CASSRRGGNQLQETQYF,TGTGCCAGTAGTCGAAGGGGGGGGAACCAACTTCAAGAGACCCAGTACTTC
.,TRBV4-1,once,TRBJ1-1,CASSTRDKKNTEAFF,TGCGCCAGCAGCACCCGGGACAAGAAGAACACTGAAGCTTTCTTT
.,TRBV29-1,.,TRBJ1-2,CSVHSGGYGYTF,TGCAGCGTTCATTCTGGGGGCTATGGCTACACCTTC
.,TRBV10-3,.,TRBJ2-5,CAISEPQSGETQYF,TGTGCCATCAGTGAACCTCAATCGGGAGAGACCCAGTACTTC
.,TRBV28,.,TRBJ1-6,CASSLGDTYNSPLHF,TGTGCCAGCAGTTTGGGGGACACGTATAATTCACCCCTCCACTTT
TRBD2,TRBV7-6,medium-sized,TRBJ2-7,CASSSGGKSYEQYF,TGTGCCAGCAGCTCGGGGGGGAAGTCCTACGAGCAGTACTTC